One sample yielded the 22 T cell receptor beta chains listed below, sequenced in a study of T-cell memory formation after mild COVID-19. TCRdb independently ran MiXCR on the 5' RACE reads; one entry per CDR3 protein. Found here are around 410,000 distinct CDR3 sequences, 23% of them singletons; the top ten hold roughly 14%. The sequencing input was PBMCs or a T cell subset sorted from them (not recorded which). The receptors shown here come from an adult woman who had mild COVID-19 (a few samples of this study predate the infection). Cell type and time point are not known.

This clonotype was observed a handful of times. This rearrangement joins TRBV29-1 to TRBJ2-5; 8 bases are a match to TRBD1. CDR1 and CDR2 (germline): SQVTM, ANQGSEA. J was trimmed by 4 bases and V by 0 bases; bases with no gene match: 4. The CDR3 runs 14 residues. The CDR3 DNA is TGCAGCGTTGAAGATCGGACAGGGATAGAGACCCAGTACTTC. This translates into CSVEDRTGIETQYF.

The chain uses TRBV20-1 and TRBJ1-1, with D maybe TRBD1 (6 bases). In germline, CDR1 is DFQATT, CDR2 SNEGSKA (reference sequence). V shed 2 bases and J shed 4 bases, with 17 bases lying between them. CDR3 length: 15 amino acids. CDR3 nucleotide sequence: TGCAGTGCTAGACCCCGGGGGCCGTACGGCACTGAAGCTTTCTTT. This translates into CSARPRGPYGTEAFF.

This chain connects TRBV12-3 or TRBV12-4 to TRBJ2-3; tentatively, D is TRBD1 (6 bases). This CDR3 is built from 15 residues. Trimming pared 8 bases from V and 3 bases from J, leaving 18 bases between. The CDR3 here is CASRTTGFETDTQYF. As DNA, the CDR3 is TGTGCCAGCCGAACTACAGGGTTTGAGACAGATACGCAGTATTTT.

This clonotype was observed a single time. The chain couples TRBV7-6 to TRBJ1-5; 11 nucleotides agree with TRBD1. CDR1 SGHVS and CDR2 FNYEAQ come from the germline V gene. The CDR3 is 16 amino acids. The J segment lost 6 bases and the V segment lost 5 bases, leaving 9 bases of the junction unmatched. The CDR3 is CASSARDRGLGQPQHF. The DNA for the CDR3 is TGTGCCAGCAGCGCGCGGGACAGGGGGTTGGGTCAGCCCCAGCATTTT.

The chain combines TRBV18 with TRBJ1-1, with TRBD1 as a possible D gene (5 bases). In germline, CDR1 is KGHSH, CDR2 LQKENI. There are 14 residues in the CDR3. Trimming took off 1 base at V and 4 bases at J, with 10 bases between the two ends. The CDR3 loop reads CASSPLQGPTEAFF. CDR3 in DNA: TGTGCCAGCTCACCACTTCAGGGACCCACTGAAGCTTTCTTT.

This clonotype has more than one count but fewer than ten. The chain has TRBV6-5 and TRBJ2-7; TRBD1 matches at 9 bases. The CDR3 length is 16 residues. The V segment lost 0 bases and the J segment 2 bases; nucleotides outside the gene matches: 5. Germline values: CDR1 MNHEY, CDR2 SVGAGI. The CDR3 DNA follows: TGTGCCAGCAGTTACTCCGGAGGGACAGGGCCCTACGAGCAGTACTTC. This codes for CASSYSGGTGPYEQYF.

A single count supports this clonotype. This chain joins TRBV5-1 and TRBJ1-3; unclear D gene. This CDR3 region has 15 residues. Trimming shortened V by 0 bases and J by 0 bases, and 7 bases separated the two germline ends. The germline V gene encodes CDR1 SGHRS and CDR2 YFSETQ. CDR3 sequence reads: CASSLAENSGNTIYF. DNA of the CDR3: TGCGCCAGCAGCTTGGCGGAGAACTCTGGAAACACCATATATTTT.

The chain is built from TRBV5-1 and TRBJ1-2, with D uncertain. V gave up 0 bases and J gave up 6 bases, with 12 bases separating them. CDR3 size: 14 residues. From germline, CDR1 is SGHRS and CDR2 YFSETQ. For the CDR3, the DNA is TGCGCCAGCAGCTTGGACAGCACCCTGGATGGCTACACCTTC. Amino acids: CASSLDSTLDGYTF.

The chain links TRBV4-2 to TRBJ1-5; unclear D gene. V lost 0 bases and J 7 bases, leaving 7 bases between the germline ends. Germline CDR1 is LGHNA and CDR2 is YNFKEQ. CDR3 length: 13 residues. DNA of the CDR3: TGTGCCAGCAGCCAAGATCGGTTCCAGCCCCAGCATTTT. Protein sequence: CASSQDRFQPQHF.

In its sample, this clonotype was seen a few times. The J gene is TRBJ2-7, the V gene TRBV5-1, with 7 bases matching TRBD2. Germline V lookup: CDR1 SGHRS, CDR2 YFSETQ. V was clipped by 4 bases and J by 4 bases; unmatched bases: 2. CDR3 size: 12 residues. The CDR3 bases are TGCGCCAGCAGCGGGAGGGGTTACGAGCAGTACTTC. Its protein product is CASSGRGYEQYF. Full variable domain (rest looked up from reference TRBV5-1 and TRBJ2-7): KAGVTQTPRYLIKTRGQQVTLSCSPISGHRSVSWYQQTPGQGLQFLFEYFSETQRNKGNFPGRFSGRQFSNSRSEMNVSTLELGDSALYLCASSGRGYEQYFGPGTRLTVT.

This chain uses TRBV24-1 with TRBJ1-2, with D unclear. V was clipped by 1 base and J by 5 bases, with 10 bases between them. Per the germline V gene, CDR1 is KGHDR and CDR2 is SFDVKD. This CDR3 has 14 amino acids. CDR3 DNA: TGTGCCACCAGTGATTTCAGGACCGCGTATGGCTACACCTTC. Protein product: CATSDFRTAYGYTF.

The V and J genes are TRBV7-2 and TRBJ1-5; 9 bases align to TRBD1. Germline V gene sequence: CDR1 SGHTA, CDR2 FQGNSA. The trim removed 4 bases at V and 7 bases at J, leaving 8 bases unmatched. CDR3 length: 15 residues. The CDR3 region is CASSSPQGANQPQHF. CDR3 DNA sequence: TGTGCCAGCAGCTCGCCACAGGGGGCTAACCAGCCCCAGCATTTT.

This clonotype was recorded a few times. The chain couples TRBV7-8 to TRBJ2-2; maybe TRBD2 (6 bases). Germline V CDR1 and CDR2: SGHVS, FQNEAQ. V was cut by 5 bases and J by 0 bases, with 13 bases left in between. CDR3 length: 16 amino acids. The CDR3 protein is CASSPYGGANTGELFF. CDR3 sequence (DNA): TGTGCCAGCAGCCCCTACGGGGGAGCGAACACCGGGGAGCTGTTTTTT.

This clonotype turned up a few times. Here the CDR3 reads CASSPRGSESRSGANVLTF. DNA of the CDR3: TGTGCCAGCAGTCCCCGTGGCAGTGAGAGTCGCTCTGGGGCCAACGTCCTGACTTTC. The chain is built from TRBV6-5 and TRBJ2-6, with D uncertain. Germline CDR1 MNHEY, CDR2 SVGAGI. The CDR3 consists of 19 residues. V lost 5 bases, J lost 0 bases, and 20 bases lay in between.

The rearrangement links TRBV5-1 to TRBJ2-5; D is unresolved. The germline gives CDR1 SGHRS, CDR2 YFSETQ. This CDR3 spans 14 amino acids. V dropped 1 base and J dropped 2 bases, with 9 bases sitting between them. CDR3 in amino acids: CASSLSSAQETQYF. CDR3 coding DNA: TGCGCCAGCAGCTTGTCGTCCGCACAAGAGACCCAGTACTTC. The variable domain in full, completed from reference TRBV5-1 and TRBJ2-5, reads KAGVTQTPRYLIKTRGQQVTLSCSPISGHRSVSWYQQTPGQGLQFLFEYFSETQRNKGNFPGRFSGRQFSNSRSEMNVSTLELGDSALYLCASSLSSAQETQYFGPGTRLLVL.

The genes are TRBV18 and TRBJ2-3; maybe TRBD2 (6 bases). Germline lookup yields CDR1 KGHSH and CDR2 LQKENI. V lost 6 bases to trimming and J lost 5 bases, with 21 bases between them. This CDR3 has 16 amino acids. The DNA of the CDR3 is TGTGCCAGCTCGCAACCCCCCAGAAGGCGGGAAGATACGCAGTATTTT. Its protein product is CASSQPPRRREDTQYF.

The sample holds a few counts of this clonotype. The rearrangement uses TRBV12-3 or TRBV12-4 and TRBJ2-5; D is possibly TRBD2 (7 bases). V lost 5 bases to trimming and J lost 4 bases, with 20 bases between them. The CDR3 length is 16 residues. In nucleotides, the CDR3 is TGTGCCAGCAGTCCTAGCCCCGGGGGGCAGAGAGAGACCCAGTACTTC. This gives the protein CASSPSPGGQRETQYF.

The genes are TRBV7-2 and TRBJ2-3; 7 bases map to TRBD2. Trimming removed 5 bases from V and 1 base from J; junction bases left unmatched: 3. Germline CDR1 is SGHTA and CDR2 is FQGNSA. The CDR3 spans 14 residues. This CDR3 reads CASSQAGGTDTQYF. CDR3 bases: TGTGCCAGCAGCCAGGCGGGGGGCACAGATACGCAGTATTTT.

In DNA, the CDR3 is TGTGCCAGCAGCGGTATTGGGGGCGGGAGAGGGTATCAGCCCCAGCATTTT. Translated: CASSGIGGGRGYQPQHF. This chain uses TRBV6-1 with TRBJ1-5; TRBD1 is a possible D gene (6 bases). This CDR3 region has 17 residues. The germline gives CDR1 MNHNS, CDR2 SASEGT. The V end was cut by 6 bases, the J end by 5 bases, with 23 bases between.

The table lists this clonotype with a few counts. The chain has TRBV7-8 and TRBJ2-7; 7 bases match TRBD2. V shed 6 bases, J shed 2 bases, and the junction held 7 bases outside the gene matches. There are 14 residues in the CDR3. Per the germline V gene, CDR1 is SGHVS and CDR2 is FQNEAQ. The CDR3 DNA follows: TGTGCCAGCAGTGAAGAGGCGGGAGCCTACGAGCAGTACTTC. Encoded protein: CASSEEAGAYEQYF. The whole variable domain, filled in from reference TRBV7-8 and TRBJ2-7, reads GAGVSQSPRYKVAKRGQDVALRCDPISGHVSLFWYQQALGQGPEFLTYFQNEAQLDKSGLPSDRFFAERPEGSVSTLKIQRTQQEDSAVYLCASSEEAGAYEQYFGPGTRLTVT.

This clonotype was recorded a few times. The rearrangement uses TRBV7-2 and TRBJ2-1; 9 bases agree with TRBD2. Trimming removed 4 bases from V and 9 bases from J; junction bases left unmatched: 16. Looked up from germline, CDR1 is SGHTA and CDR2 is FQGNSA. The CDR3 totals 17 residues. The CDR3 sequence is CASSSNAPGLANSEQFF. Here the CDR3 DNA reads TGTGCCAGCAGCTCTAATGCGCCGGGACTAGCAAACTCTGAGCAGTTCTTC.

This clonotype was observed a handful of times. CDR3 residues: CASSQGQNRRGAQYF. As DNA, the CDR3 is TGTGCCAGCAGCCAAGGACAGAATAGAAGGGGGGCCCAGTACTTC. The chain carries TRBV3-1 and TRBJ2-5; D may correspond to TRBD1 or TRBD2 (6 bases each). CDR3 length equals 15 residues. The germline CDR1 and CDR2 sequences are LGHDT and YNNKEL (reference sequence). V lost 1 base and J lost 9, with 18 bases in between.